The entry that follows covers one T cell receptor beta chain sequence. Generated by immunoSEQ multiplex PCR, the TCRdb table keeps only in-frame clones and is missing some. The table has 95,000 to 100,000 clones, about 91% seen once; the top ten hold over 3%. Germline CDR1 SNHLY, CDR2 FYNNEI. The CDR3 is 17 amino acids. With 6 bases clipped from V and 2 bases from J, the junction kept 12 bases outside the gene matches. The data belong to a study of T cell changes during pregnancy in multiple sclerosis. The rearrangement uses TRBV2 and TRBJ2-2; 7 nucleotides align to TRBD1. The source of this sequence is a female donor with multiple sclerosis, enrolled in a pregnancy study. The source material was peripheral blood, sampled in the second trimester of pregnancy. CDR3 sequence (DNA): TGTGCCAGCAGCGACCGACAGGGTTTCCCCAACACCGGGGAGCTGTTTTTT. This gives the protein CASSDRQGFPNTGELFF. Based on the CDR3 plus reference TRBV2 and TRBJ2-2, the full variable domain is EPEVTQTPSHQVTQMGQEVILRCVPISNHLYFYWYRQILGQKVEFLVSFYNNEISEKSEIFDDQFSVERPDGSNFTLKIRSTKLEDSAMYFCASSDRQGFPNTGELFFGEGSRLTVL.